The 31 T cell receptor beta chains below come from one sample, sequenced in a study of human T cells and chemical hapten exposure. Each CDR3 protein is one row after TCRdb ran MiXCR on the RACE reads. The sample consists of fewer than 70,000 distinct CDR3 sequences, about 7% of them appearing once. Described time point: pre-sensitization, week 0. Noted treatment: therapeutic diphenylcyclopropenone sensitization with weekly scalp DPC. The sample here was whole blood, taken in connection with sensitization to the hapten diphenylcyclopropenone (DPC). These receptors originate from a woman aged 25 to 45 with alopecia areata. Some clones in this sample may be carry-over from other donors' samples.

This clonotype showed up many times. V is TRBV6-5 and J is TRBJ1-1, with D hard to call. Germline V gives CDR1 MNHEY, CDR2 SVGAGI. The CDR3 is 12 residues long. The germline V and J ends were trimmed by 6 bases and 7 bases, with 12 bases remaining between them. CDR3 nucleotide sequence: TGTGCCAGCAGCCCCCGCGGGATTGAAGCTTTCTTT. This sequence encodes CASSPRGIEAFF.

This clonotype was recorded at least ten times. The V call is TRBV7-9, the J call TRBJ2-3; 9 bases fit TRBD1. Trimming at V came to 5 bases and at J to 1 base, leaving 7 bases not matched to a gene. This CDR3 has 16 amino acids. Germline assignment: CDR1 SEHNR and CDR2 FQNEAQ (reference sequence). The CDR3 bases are TGTGCCAGCAGCGCGGGACAGGGTGGGGGCACAGATACGCAGTATTTT. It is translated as CASSAGQGGGTDTQYF.

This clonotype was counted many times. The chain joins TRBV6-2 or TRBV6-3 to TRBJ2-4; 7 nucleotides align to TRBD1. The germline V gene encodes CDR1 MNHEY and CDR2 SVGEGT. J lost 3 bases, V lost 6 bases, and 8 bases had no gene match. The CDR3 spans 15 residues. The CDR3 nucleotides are TGTGCCAGCAGCCGACAGGGAACGGTCAAAAACATTCAGTACTTC. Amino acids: CASSRQGTVKNIQYF.

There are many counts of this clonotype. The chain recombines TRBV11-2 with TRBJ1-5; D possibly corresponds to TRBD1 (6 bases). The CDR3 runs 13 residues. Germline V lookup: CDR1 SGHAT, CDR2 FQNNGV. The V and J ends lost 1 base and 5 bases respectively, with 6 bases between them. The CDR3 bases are TGTGCCAGCAGCTTAGGACAGGATCAGCCCCAGCATTTT. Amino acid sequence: CASSLGQDQPQHF.

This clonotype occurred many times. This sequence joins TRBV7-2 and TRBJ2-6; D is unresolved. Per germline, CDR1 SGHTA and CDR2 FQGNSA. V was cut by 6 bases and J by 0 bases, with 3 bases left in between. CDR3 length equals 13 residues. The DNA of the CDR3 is TGTGCCAGCAGGCGCTCTGGGGCCAACGTCCTGACTTTC. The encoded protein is CASRRSGANVLTF.

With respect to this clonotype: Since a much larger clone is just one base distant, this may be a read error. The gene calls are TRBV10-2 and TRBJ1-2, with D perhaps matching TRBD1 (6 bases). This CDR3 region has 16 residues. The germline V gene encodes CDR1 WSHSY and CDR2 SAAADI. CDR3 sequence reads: CASSKSTWRPGGGYTF. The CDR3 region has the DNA TGCGCCAGCAGTAAGTCGACCTGGAGGCCCGGGGGCGGCTACACCTTC.

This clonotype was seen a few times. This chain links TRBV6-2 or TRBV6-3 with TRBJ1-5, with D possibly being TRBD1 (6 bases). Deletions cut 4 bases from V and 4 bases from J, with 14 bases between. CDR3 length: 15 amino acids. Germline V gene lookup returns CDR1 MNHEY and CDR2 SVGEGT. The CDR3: CASSSPGGLNQPQHF. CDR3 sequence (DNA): TGTGCCAGCAGTTCACCCGGGGGCCTTAATCAGCCCCAGCATTTT.

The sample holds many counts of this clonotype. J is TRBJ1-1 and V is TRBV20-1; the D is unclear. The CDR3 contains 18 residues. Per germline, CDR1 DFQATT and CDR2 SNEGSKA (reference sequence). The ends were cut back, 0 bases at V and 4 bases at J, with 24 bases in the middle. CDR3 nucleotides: TGCAGTGCTAGAGACGAGATTATCCGGGAGGGAGTAGTCACTGAAGCTTTCTTT. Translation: CSARDEIIREGVVTEAFF.

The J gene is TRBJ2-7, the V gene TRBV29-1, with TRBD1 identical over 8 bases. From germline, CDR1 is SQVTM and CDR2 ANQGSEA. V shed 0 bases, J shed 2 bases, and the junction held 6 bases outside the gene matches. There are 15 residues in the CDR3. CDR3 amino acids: CSVEEYRTGTYEQYF. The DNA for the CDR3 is TGCAGCGTTGAAGAATATAGGACAGGGACCTACGAGCAGTACTTC.

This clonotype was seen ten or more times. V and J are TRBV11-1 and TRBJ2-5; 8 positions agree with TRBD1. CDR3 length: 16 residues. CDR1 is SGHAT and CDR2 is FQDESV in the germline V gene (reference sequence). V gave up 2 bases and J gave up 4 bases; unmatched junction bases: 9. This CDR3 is CASSLRDRGRLETQYF. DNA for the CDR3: TGTGCCAGCAGCTTACGAGACAGGGGCCGCCTAGAGACCCAGTACTTC.

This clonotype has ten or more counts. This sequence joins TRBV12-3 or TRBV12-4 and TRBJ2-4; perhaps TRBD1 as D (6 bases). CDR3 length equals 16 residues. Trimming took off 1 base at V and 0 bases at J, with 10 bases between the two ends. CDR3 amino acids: CASSLGQGIAKNIQYF. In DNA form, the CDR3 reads TGTGCCAGCAGTTTAGGGCAGGGGATAGCCAAAAACATTCAGTACTTC.

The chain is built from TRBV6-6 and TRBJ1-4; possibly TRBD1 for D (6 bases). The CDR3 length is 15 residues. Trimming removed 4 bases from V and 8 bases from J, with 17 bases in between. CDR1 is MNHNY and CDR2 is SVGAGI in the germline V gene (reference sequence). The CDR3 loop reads CASSFIPGQEEKLFF. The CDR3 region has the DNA TGTGCCAGCAGTTTTATTCCGGGACAAGAAGAAAAACTGTTTTTT.

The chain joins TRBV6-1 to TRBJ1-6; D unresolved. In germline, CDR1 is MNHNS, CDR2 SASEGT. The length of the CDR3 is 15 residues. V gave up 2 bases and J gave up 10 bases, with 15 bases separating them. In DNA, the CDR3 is TGTGCCAGCAGTGAATGGCTCGGGAGGCCCTCACCCCTCCACTTT. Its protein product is CASSEWLGRPSPLHF.

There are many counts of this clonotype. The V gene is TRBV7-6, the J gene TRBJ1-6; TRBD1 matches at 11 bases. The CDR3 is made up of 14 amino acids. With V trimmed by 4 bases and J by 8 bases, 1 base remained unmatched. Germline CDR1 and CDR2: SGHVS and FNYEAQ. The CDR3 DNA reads TGTGCCAGCAGCTGGGACAGGGGGGATTCACCCCTCCACTTT. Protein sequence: CASSWDRGDSPLHF.

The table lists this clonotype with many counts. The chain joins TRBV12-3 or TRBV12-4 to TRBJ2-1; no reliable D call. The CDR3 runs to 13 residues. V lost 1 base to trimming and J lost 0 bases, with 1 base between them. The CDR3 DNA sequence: TGTGCCAGCAGTTTAGTCTCCTACAATGAGCAGTTCTTC. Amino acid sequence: CASSLVSYNEQFF.

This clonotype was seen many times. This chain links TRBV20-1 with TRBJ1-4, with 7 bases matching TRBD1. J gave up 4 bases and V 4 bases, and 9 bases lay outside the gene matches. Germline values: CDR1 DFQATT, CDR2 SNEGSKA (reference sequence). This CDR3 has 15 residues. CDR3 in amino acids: CSAILSGQINEKLFF. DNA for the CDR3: TGCAGTGCTATCCTTTCGGGACAGATTAATGAAAAACTGTTTTTT.

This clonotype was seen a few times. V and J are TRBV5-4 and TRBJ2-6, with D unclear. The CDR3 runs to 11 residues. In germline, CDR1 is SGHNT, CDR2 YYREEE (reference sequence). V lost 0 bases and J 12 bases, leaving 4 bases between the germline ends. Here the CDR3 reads CASSLVGVLTF. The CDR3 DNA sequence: TGTGCCAGCAGCTTGGTTGGCGTCCTGACTTTC.

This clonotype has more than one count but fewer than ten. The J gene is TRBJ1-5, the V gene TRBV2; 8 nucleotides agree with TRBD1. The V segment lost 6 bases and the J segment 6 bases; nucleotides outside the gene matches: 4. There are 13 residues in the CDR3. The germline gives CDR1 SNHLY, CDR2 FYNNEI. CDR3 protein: CASRGQVGQPQHF. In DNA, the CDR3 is TGTGCCAGCAGGGGACAGGTCGGTCAGCCCCAGCATTTT. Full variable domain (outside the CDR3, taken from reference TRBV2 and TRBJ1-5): EPEVTQTPSHQVTQMGQEVILRCVPISNHLYFYWYRQILGQKVEFLVSFYNNEISEKSEIFDDQFSVERPDGSNFTLKIRSTKLEDSAMYFCASRGQVGQPQHFGDGTRLSIL.

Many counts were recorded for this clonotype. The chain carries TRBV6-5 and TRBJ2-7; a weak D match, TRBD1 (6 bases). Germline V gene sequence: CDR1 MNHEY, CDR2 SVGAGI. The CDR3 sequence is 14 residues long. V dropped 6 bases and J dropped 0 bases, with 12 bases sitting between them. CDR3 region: CASRLQGNSYEQYF. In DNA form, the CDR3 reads TGTGCCAGCAGACTTCAGGGGAACTCCTACGAGCAGTACTTC.

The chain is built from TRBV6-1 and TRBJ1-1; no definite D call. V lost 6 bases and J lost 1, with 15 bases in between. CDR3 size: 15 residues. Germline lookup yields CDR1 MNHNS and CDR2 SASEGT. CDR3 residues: CASSAPGGKNTEAFF. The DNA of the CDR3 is TGTGCCAGCAGCGCCCCTGGCGGGAAGAACACTGAAGCTTTCTTT.

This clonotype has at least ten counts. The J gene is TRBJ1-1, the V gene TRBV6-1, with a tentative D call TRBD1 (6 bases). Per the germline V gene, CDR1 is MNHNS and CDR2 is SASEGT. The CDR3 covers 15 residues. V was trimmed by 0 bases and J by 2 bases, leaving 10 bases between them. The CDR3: CASSEADRLNTEAFF. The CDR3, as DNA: TGTGCCAGCAGTGAAGCGGACAGACTAAACACTGAAGCTTTCTTT.

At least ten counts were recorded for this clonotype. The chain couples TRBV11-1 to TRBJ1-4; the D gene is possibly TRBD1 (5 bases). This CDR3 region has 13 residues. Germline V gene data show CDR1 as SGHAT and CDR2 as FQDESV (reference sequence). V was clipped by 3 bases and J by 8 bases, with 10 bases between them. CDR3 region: CASSFDRGEKLFF. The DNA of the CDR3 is TGTGCCAGCAGCTTTGACAGAGGGGAAAAACTGTTTTTT.

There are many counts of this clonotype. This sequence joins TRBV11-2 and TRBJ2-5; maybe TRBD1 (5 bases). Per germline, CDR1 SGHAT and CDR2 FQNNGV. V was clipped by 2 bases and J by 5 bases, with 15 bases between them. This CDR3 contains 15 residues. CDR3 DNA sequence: TGTGCCAGCAGCTTACTGAGGACAACTTCTGAGACCCAGTACTTC. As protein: CASSLLRTTSETQYF.

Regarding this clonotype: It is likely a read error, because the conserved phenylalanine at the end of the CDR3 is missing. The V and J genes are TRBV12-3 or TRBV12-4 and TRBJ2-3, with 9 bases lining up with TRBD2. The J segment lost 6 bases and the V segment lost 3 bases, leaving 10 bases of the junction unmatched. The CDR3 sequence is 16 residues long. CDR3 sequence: CASSFGAGGPGDTQYS. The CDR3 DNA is TGTGCCAGCAGTTTTGGGGCGGGGGGGCCCGGGGATACGCAGTATTCT.

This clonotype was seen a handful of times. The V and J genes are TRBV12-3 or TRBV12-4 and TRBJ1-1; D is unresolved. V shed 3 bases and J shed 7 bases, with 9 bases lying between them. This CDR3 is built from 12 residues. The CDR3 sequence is CASSLVRVEAFF. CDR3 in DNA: TGTGCCAGCAGTTTGGTCCGGGTTGAAGCTTTCTTT.

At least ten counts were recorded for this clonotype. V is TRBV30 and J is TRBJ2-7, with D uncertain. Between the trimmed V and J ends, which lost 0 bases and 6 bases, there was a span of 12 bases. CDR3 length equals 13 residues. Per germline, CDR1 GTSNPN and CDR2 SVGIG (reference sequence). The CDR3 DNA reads TGTGCCTGGAGTGTAATGCACGGTGGCGAGCAGTACTTC. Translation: CAWSVMHGGEQYF.

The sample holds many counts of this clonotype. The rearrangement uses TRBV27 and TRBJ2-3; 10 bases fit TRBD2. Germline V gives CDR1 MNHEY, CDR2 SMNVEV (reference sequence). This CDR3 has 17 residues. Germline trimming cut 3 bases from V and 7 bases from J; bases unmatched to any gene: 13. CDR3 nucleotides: TGTGCCAGCAGTTTCTTGCCTAGCGGGGGCCTAGTGCATACGCAGTATTTT. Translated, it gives CASSFLPSGGLVHTQYF.

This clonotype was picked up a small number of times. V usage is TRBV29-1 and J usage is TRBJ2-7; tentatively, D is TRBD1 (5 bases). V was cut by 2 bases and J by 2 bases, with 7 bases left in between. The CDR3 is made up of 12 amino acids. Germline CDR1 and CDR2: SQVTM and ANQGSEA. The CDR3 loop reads CSVEWTTYEQYF. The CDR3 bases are TGCAGCGTTGAATGGACAACCTACGAGCAGTACTTC.

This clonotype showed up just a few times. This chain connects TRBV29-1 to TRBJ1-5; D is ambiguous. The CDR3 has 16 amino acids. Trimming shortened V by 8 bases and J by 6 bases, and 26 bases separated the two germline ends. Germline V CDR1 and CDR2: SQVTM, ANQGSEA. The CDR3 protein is CSPRGRSPSLGQPQHF. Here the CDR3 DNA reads TGCAGCCCACGTGGGAGGTCGCCGTCGCTGGGTCAGCCCCAGCATTTT.

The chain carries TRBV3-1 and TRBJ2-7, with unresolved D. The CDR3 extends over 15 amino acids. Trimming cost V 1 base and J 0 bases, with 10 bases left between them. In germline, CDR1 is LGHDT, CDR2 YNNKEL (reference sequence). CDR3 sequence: CASSQVSRYSYEQYF. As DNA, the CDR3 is TGTGCCAGCAGCCAAGTGTCACGGTACTCCTACGAGCAGTACTTC.

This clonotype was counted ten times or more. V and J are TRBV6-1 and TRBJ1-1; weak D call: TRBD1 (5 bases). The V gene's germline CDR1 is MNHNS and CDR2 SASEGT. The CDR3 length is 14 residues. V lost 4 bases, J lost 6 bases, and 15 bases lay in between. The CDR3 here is CASSVEGQSSEAFF. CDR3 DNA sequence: TGTGCCAGCAGTGTAGAAGGACAATCTTCTGAAGCTTTCTTT.